This T cell receptor beta chain is from a study of shared clonotypes between healthy human individuals. TCRdb's table, derived via immunoSEQ multiplex PCR, lists solely in-frame clones and lacks some. The data hold approximately 2,200,000 clones, with 85% to 95% observed a single time. For this clone: The antigen is undetermined.

Naive CD8 cells comprised CD45RO-negative, CCR7-positively selected cells, excluding terminally differentiated effector memory CD45RA+ cells. Study-wide results and limits: Rarefaction curves obtained for sorted subsets showed sequencing incomplete despite large depth. Donor scarcity curtailed the genetic and exposure-history diversity represented herein.

Trimming stripped 8 bases from V and 1 base from J, with 8 bases between. The CDR3 extends over 13 amino acids. Germline CDR1 is MRHNA and CDR2 is SNTAGT. Sequenced material: naive CD8+ T cells from PBMCs. The sequence came from a young man in good health. Some clones in this sample may be carry-over from other donors' samples. The gene calls are TRBV6-4 and TRBJ2-2; D may correspond to TRBD1 or TRBD2 (5 bases each). The CDR3 loop reads CASRDGNTGELFF. CDR3 coding DNA: TGTGCCAGCCGGGACGGGAACACCGGGGAGCTGTTTTTT.